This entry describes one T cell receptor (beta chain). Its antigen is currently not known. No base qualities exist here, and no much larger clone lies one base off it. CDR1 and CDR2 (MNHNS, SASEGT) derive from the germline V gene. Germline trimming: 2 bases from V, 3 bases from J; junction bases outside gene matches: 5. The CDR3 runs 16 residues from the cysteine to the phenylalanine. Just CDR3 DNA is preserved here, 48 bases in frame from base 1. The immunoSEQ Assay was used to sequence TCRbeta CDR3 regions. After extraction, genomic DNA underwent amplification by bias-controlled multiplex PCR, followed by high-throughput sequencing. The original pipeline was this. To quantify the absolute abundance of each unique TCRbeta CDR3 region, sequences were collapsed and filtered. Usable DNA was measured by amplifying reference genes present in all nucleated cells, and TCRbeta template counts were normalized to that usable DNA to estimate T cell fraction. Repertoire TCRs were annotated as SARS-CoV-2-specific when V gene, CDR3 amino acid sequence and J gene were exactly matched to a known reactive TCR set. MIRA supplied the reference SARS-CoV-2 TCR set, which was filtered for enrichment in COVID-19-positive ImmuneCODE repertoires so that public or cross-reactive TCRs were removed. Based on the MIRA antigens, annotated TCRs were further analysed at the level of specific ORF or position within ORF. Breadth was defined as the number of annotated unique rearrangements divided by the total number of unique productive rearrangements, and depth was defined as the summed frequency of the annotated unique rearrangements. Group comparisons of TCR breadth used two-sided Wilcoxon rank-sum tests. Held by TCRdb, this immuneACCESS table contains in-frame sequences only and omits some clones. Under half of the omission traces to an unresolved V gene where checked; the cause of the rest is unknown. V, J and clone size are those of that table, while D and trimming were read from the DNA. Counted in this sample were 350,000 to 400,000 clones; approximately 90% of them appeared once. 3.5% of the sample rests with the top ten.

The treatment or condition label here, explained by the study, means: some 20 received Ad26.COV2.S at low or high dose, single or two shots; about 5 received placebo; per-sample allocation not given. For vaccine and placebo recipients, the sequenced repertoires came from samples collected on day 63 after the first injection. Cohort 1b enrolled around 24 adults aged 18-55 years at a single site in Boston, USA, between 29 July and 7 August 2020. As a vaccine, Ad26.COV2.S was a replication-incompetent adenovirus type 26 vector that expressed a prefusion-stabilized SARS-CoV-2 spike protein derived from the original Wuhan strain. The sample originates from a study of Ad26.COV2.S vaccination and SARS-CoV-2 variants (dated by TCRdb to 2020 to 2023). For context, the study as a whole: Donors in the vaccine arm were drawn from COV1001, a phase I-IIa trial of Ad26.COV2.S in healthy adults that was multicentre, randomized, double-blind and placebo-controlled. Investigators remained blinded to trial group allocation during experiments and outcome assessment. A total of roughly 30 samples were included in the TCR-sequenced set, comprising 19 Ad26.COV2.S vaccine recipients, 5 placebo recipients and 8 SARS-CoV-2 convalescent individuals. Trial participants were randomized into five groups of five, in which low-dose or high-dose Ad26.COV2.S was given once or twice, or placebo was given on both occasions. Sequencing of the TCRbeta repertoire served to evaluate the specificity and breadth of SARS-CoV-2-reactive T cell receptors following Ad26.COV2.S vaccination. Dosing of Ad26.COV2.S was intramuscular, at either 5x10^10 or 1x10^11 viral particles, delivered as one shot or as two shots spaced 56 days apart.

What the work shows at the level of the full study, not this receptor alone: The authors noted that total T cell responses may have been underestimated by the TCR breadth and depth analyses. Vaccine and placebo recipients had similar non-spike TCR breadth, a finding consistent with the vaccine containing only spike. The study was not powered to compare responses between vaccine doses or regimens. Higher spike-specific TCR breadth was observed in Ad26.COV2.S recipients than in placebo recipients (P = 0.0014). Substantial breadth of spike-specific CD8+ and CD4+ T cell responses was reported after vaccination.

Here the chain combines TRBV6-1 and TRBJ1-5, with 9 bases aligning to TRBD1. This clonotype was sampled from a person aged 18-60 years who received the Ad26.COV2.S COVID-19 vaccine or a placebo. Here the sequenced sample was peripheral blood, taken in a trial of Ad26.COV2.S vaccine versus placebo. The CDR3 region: CASSEWDRDVNQPQHF. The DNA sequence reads TGTGCCAGCAGTGAATGGGACAGGGACGTCAATCAGCCCCAGCATTTT.